This T cell receptor beta chain was recorded in a study of blood T cells in healthy people across ages. A remark on this clonotype: The antigen is unknown.

Study-wide points: Estimates of diversity drawn from one million T cells were considered underestimates. A roughly linear age-dependent decrease characterized TCR beta diversity per million T cells.

J was trimmed by 0 bases and V by 5 bases; bases with no gene match: 4. In germline, CDR1 is SGHVS, CDR2 FNYEAQ. This CDR3 spans 15 amino acids. A second PCR, run for about 7 to 11 cycles, used a sample-barcoded 5' primer plus a J-beta primer mix. TCRdb used MiXCR to reprocess the 5' RACE reads, holding one entry per CDR3 protein. In the table there are 1.5 million to 2 million distinct CDR3 sequences, roughly 50% of which are singletons. Sequencing used blood. The rearrangement joins TRBV7-6 to TRBJ2-3; 8 bases line up with TRBD2. The receptor was isolated from a woman in her thirties or forties in good health. CDR3 protein: CASSILAASTDTQYF. The CDR3 nucleotides read TGTGCCAGCAGCATACTAGCGGCTAGCACAGATACGCAGTATTTT.